This entry is about one T cell receptor (beta chain). The antigen is not known. This entry belongs to a study of T-cell memory formation after mild COVID-19. Study context: For the most part, TCR clusters were specific to one donor. Findings and limits, study-wide: Some clones that responded were present in memory (sampled pre-infection), which suggests cross-reactive memory joined. Chiefly within CM and EM were the contracting CD4+ clones; CD8+ ones were within EMRA.

The length of the CDR3 is 14 residues. CDR1 LNHDA and CDR2 SQIVND come from the germline V gene (reference sequence). With V trimmed by 7 bases and J by 2 bases, 7 bases remained unmatched. TCRdb processed the 5' RACE reads anew with MiXCR; each CDR3 protein has one entry. This table holds about 440,000 distinct CDR3 sequences, around 20% found once. Sequencing was done on a sample of PBMCs or a T cell subset sorted from them (not recorded which). This sequence joins TRBV19 and TRBJ2-5, with 7 bases aligning to TRBD2. The source is an adult woman who had mild COVID-19 (a few samples of this study predate the infection). Cell type and time point are not known. The CDR3 DNA reads TGTGCCAGTACCCGGCGCGGGGGACAAGAGACCCAGTACTTC. Protein sequence: CASTRRGGQETQYF.